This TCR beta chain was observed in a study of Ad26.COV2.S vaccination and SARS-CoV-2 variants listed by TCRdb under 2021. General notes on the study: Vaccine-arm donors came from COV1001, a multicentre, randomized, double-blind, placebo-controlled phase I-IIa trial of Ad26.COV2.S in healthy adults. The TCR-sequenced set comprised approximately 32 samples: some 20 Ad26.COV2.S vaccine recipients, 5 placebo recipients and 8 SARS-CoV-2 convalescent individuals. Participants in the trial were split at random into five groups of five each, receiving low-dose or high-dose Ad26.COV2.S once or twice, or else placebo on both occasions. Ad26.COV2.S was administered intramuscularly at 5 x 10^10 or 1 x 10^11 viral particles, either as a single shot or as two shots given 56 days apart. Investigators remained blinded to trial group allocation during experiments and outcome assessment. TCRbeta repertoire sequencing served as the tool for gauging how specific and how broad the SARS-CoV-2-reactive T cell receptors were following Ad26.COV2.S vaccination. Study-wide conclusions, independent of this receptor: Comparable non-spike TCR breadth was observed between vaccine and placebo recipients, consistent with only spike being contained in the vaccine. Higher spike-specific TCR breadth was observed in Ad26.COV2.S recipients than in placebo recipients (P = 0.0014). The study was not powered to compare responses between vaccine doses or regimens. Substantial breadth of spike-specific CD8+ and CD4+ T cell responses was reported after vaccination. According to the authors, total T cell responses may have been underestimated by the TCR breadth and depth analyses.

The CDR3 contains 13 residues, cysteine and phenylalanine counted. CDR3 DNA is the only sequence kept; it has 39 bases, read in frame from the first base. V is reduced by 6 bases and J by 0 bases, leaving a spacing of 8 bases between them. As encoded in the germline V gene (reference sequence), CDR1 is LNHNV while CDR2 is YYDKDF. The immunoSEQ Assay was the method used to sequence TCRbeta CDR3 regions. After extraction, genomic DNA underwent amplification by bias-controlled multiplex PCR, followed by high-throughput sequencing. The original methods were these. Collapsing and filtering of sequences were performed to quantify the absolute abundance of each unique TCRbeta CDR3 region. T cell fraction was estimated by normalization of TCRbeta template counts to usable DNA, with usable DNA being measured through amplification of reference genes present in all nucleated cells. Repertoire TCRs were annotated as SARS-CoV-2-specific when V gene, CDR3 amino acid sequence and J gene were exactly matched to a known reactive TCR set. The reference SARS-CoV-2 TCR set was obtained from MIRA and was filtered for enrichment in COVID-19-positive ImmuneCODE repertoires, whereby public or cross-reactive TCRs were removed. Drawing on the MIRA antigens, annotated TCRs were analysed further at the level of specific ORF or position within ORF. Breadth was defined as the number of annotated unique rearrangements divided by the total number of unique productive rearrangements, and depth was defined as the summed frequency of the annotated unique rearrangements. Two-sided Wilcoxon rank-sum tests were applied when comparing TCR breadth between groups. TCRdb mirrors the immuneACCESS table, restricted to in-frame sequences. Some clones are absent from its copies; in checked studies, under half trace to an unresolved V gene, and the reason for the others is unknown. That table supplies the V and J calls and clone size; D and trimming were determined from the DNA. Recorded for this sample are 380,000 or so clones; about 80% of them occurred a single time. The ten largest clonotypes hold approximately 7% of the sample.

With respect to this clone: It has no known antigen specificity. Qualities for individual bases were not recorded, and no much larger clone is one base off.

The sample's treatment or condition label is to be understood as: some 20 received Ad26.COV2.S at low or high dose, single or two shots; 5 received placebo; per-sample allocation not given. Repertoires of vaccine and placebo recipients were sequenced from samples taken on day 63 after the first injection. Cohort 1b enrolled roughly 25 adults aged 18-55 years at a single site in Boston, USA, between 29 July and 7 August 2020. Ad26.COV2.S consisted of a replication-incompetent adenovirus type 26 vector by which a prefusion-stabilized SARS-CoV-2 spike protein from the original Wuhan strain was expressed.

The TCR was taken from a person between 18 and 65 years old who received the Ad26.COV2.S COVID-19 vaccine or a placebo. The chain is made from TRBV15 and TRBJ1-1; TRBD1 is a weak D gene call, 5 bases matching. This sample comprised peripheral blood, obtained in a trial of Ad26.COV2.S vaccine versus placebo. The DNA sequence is TGTGCCACCAGACCACAGGTGAACACTGAAGCTTTCTTT. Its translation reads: CATRPQVNTEAFF.